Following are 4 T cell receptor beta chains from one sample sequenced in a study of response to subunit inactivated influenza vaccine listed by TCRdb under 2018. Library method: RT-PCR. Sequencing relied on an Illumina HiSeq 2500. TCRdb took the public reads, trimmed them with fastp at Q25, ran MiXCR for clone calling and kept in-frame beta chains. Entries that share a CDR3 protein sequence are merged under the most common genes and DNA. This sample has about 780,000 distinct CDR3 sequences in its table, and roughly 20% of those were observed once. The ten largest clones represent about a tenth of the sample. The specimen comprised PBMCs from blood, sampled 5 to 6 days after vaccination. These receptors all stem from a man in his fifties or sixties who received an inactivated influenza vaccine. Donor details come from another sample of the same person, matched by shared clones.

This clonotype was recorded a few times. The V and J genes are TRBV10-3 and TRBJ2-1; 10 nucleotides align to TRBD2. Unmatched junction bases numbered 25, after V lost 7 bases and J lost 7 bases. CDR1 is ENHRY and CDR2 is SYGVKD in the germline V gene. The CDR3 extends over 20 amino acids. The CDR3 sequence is CAIKGLAEPLAGGSGNEQFF. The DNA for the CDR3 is TGTGCCATCAAGGGACTCGCTGAACCCTTAGCGGGAGGTAGTGGGAATGAGCAGTTCTTC.

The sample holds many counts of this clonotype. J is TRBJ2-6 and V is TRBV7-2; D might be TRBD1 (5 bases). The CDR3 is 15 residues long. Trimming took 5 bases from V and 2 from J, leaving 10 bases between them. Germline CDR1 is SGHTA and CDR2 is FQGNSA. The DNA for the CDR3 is TGTGCCAGCAGCCCCGGACACACTGGGGCCAACGTCCTGACTTTC. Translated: CASSPGHTGANVLTF.

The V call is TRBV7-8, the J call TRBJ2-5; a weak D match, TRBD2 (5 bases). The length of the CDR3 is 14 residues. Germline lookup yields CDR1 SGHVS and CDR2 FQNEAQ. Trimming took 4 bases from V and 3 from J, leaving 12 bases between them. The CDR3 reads CASSSGLVKETQYF. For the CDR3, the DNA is TGTGCCAGCAGCTCAGGACTCGTAAAAGAGACCCAGTACTTC.

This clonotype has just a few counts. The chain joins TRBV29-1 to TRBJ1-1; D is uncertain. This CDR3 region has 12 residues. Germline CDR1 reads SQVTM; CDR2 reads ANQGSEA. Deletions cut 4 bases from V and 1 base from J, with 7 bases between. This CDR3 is CSVVTSNTEAFF. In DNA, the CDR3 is TGCAGCGTTGTAACATCGAACACTGAAGCTTTCTTT.